Listed here is a single T cell receptor beta chain. The sample belongs to a study of blood T cell repertoires in COVID-19. Study details: Italy, Spain and the United States were the sources of the convalescent and acute COVID-19 samples.

Per the study methods: Reference gene primers were amplified, and this amplification served to estimate nucleated cell counts. The protocol was immunoSEQ multiplex PCR, while the TCRdb copy is restricted to in-frame clones and leaves out a portion. V and J calls and clone size are as listed in that table; D and trimming were resolved from the DNA. The table has tens of thousands of clones, 65% to 90% seen once. The germline V gene encodes CDR1 SGHTA and CDR2 FQGNSA. The CDR3 runs to 15 residues. Trimming removed 2 bases from V and 4 bases from J; junction bases left unmatched: 8. The chain recombines TRBV7-2 with TRBJ2-7; 7 bases are a match to TRBD1. The sequence came from a woman in her sixties with active COVID-19. The sequenced sample was peripheral blood. CDR3 DNA: TGTGCCAGCAGCTTATTCGGACAGGAGACTTACGAGCAGTACTTC. Its protein is CASSLFGQETYEQYF.